This T cell receptor beta chain emerged from a study of early T cells in non-severe SARS-CoV-2 infection (dated by TCRdb to the early 2020s). Regarding the research as a whole: Bulk RNA from unsorted whole blood was used for TCR sequencing, so alpha and beta chains could not be paired. General conclusions and limits of the study: VDJdb matching was skewed toward anti-spike CD8 responses, so virus-specific expansions were likely underestimated and private and CD4 specificities were missed.

This was a case-control study nested in a cohort of healthcare workers in London, UK, who had nasopharyngeal swab PCR tests and blood samples taken every week. Healthcare workers were recruited between 23 and 31 March 2020, during the week of the UK lockdown, and were followed weekly for up to about 15 weeks. Library preparation used 5' RACE. The listed sequencing device is NextSeq 500. In the TCR library protocol, unique molecular identifiers were attached to individual cDNA molecules to correct for PCR bias and sequencing error. TCR alpha and beta chains were both sequenced, and the abundances of alpha and beta sequences in each sample were closely correlated with each other. The paper's data handling went like this. Decombinator V4 was used to annotate TCR sequences for V gene, J gene and CDR3. TCRs were defined as expanded if a significant change between any two time points was detected under a Poisson model with p below 0.0001. TCR abundances were normalised to the total number of TCRs sequenced per sample and were expressed as counts per million. TRAV1-2 paired with TRAJ12, TRAJ20 or TRAJ33 defined MAIT TCRs, while TRAV10 paired with TRAJ18 defined iNKT TCRs. A search of VDJdb, accessed on 1 November 2021, was run for TCRs annotated to CMV, EBV and SARS-CoV-2, with TCRs annotated for multiple antigens excluded. Using fastp trimming at Q25 and MiXCR clonotype assembly, TCRdb reanalyzed the public sequencing data and kept in-frame beta chains. Merged by CDR3 protein, the rows form single entries marked with the most common genes and DNA. TCRdb's processing, not the study's, gives the V and J calls here. This sample lists some 61,000 distinct CDR3 sequences; under 9% were detected once. The ten largest make up around 3.7% of the sample.

The germline V gene yields MNHEY for CDR1 and SVGAGI for CDR2. The CDR3 numbers 16 residues from cysteine through phenylalanine. Kept here is only the CDR3 DNA, which spans 48 bases and is read in frame from base 1. V loses 7 bases of germline sequence and J loses 7 bases, and the interval between the two ends is 25 bases. There are a few counts of this clonotype. Its binding antigen is unknown. No base quality information exists; no much larger clone differs at one position. The sample here was whole blood, taken at baseline. The rearrangement combines TRBV6-5 with TRBJ1-2; TRBD1 might be the D gene, on 5 matching bases. This receptor was identified in an adult who was a healthcare worker with PCR-confirmed SARS-CoV-2 infection or an uninfected control (not recorded which). The CDR3 is CASTSRGGIFGGGYTF. The sequence in DNA is TGTGCCAGCACCAGTCGGGGCGGAATTTTCGGGGGTGGCTACACCTTC.